These 18 T cell receptor beta chains were sequenced from one sample in a study of identical twins. TCRdb ran MiXCR on the 5' RACE reads and lists one entry per CDR3 protein. Of around 490,000 distinct CDR3 sequences in the sample, around 15% were seen once. In addition, the sample was reused for a study of yellow fever vaccine responses in identical twins.

Sequencing input: CD4+ T cells sorted from blood. The receptors here all came from a young woman in good health.

The rearrangement joins TRBV6-1 to TRBJ2-2; the D call may be TRBD1 or TRBD2 (5 bases each). The CDR3 is 12 residues long. Germline-derived CDR1 and CDR2 are MNHNS and SASEGT. CDR3 region: CGGASLTGELFF. For the CDR3, the DNA is TGTGGAGGGGCTAGCCTCACCGGGGAGCTGTTTTTT.

This clonotype has only a few counts. V and J are TRBV10-3 and TRBJ2-2; 13 bases are shared with TRBD2. The J segment lost 4 bases and the V segment lost 5 bases, leaving 4 bases of the junction unmatched. This CDR3 region has 16 residues. The germline V gene has CDR1 ENHRY and CDR2 SYGVKD. The CDR3 DNA reads TGTGCCATCAGTAGGACTAGCGGGGGCCCCACCGGGGAGCTGTTTTTT. It translates to CAISRTSGGPTGELFF.

The chain uses TRBV20-1 and TRBJ2-7, with 10 bases aligning to TRBD1. J lost 7 bases, V lost 6 bases, and 9 bases had no gene match. The V gene's germline CDR1 is DFQATT and CDR2 SNEGSKA (reference sequence). The CDR3 is 13 amino acids. CDR3 protein: CSAVRDRGEEQYF. CDR3 DNA sequence: TGCAGTGCCGTCCGGGACAGGGGAGAAGAGCAGTACTTC.

There are many counts of this clonotype. The V gene is TRBV7-2, the J gene TRBJ2-4; 9 nucleotides match TRBD1. Germline V gene data show CDR1 as SGHTA and CDR2 as FQGNSA. The ends lost 7 bases at V and 4 bases at J; junction bases unmatched: 14. This CDR3 has 17 amino acids. CDR3 in amino acids: CASTNSGTGLAKNIQYF. Written as DNA, the CDR3 is TGTGCCAGCACCAATTCCGGGACAGGGTTAGCAAAAAACATTCAGTACTTC.

This clonotype has just a few counts. The J gene is TRBJ2-1, the V gene TRBV21-1; the tabulated D call, TRBD1, remains unverified against the DNA. TRBV21-1 is a pseudogene segment. This CDR3 comprises 17 residues. In DNA form, the CDR3 reads TGTGCCAGCAGCAAAGAGAAGGACAGGATACTAGCTTGGGAGCAGTTCTTC. Encoded protein: CASSKEKDRILAWEQFF.

This clonotype was picked up many times. This sequence joins TRBV3-1 and TRBJ1-1; D ambiguous. Trimming took off 0 bases at V and 7 bases at J, with 6 bases between the two ends. CDR3 length: 12 amino acids. Germline CDR1 LGHDT, CDR2 YNNKEL (reference sequence). For the CDR3, the DNA is TGTGCCAGCAGCCAAGACAGGAATGAAGCTTTCTTT. Translating it yields CASSQDRNEAFF. Full variable domain (outside the CDR3, taken from reference TRBV3-1 and TRBJ1-1): DTAVSQTPKYLVTQMGNDKSIKCEQNLGHDTMYWYKQDSKKFLKIMFSYNNKELIINETVPNRFSPKSPDKAHLNLHINSLELGDSAVYFCASSQDRNEAFFGQGTRLTVV.

This clonotype has just a few counts. The genes are TRBV6-1 and TRBJ2-5; D call uncertain. The V end lost 1 base, the J end lost 7 bases, and 13 bases lay between the germline ends. Germline assignment: CDR1 MNHNS and CDR2 SASEGT. This CDR3 is built from 14 residues. The CDR3: CASSEDPSIRTQYF. The CDR3 DNA follows: TGTGCCAGCAGTGAAGACCCATCTATTAGGACCCAGTACTTC.

The chain recombines TRBV6-5 with TRBJ2-1; D is unclear. V gave up 4 bases and J gave up 3 bases, with 13 bases separating them. Looked up from germline, CDR1 is MNHEY and CDR2 is SVGAGI. The CDR3 covers 15 residues. This CDR3 is CASSSVLKDYNEQFF. The CDR3, as DNA: TGTGCCAGCAGTTCCGTACTTAAGGACTACAATGAGCAGTTCTTC.

V is TRBV5-1 and J is TRBJ2-7; either TRBD1 or TRBD2 may fit D (5 bases each). The V and J ends lost 4 bases and 3 bases respectively, with 23 bases between them. The CDR3 consists of 17 residues. Looked up from germline, CDR1 is SGHRS and CDR2 is YFSETQ. CDR3 DNA: TGCGCCAGCAGCGTCCGGGACGACCCTAATAGACGCTACGAGCAGTACTTC. Protein sequence: CASSVRDDPNRRYEQYF.

This chain links TRBV25-1 with TRBJ1-1, with D unresolved. The CDR3 totals 15 residues. V shed 1 base and J shed 0 bases, with 9 bases lying between them. Germline loops: CDR1 MGHDK, CDR2 SYGVNS. In nucleotides, the CDR3 is TGTGCCAGCAGTGAATCGCTCGGTTTGAACACTGAAGCTTTCTTT. Translation: CASSESLGLNTEAFF.

The chain links TRBV7-2 to TRBJ2-7; 8 nucleotides match TRBD2. The V segment lost 0 bases and the J segment 0 bases; nucleotides outside the gene matches: 7. The germline gives CDR1 SGHTA, CDR2 FQGNSA. The length of the CDR3 is 17 residues. This CDR3 is CASSLAGTGGRSYEQYF. DNA for the CDR3: TGTGCCAGCAGCTTAGCGGGGACGGGGGGGCGCTCCTACGAGCAGTACTTC.

This chain uses TRBV18 with TRBJ2-3; D remains ambiguous. V lost 1 base and J 0 bases, leaving 11 bases between the germline ends. This CDR3 region has 16 residues. Per the germline V gene, CDR1 is KGHSH and CDR2 is LQKENI. The CDR3 region is CASSPLADPSTDTQYF. The DNA for the CDR3 is TGTGCCAGCTCACCACTAGCAGACCCTAGCACAGATACGCAGTATTTT.

Here the CDR3 DNA reads TGTGCCAGCATCCGACTAGCGGGCACGGATGAGCAGTTCTTC. Translated, it gives CASIRLAGTDEQFF. The V call is TRBV7-9, the J call TRBJ2-1; TRBD2 aligns across 10 bases. This CDR3 contains 14 residues. Germline V gene lookup returns CDR1 SEHNR and CDR2 FQNEAQ (reference sequence). The V segment lost 7 bases and the J segment 8 bases; nucleotides outside the gene matches: 8. Variable domain in full (rest from reference TRBV7-9 and TRBJ2-1): DTGVSQNPRHKITKRGQNVTFRCDPISEHNRLYWYRQTLGQGPEFLTYFQNEAQLEKSRLLSDRFSAERPKGSFSTLEIQRTEQGDSAMYLCASIRLAGTDEQFFGPGTRLTVL.

This clonotype has at least ten counts. This chain joins TRBV7-3 and TRBJ2-5; D is uncertain. The V gene's germline CDR1 is SGHTA and CDR2 FQGTGA. The CDR3 totals 14 residues. V was clipped by 5 bases and J by 1 base, with 11 bases between them. CDR3 residues: CASSMAGGQETQYF. For the CDR3, the DNA is TGTGCCAGCAGCATGGCAGGTGGCCAAGAGACCCAGTACTTC.

The J gene is TRBJ2-2, the V gene TRBV25-1; 10 nucleotides agree with TRBD1. The CDR3 loop spans 15 amino acids. J gave up 5 bases and V 2 bases, and 2 bases lay outside the gene matches. CDR1 and CDR2 from the germline V gene are MGHDK and SYGVNS. The CDR3 DNA follows: TGTGCCAGCAGTGAAGGACAGGGGGTTACCGGGGAGCTGTTTTTT. Translated: CASSEGQGVTGELFF.

This clonotype was picked up one time. One junction end disagrees with the germline gene, perhaps due to a read error. The chain joins TRBV18 to TRBJ2-5, with 7 bases fitting TRBD1. CDR3 length equals 16 residues. Germline CDR1 reads KGHSH; CDR2 reads LQKENI. The CDR3 is CASSPRQQGLGETQYF. CDR3 nucleotides: TGTGCCAGCTCGCCACGGCAACAGGGGCTGGGAGAGACCCAGTACTTC.

The V gene is TRBV14, the J gene TRBJ2-5, with D unclear. This CDR3 comprises 17 residues. The V gene lost 0 bases and the J gene lost 1 base, with 15 bases spanning the gap. CDR1 and CDR2 from the germline V gene are SGHDN and FVKESK. The CDR3 spells CASSQDLSYQSQETQYF. CDR3 DNA: TGTGCCAGCAGCCAAGATCTGTCCTACCAGTCCCAAGAGACCCAGTACTTC.

The chain is built from TRBV20-1 and TRBJ2-7, with TRBD2 matching over 8 bases. The CDR3 has 15 amino acids. V lost 6 bases and J lost 1; bases outside the gene matches: 11. The germline V gene has CDR1 DFQATT and CDR2 SNEGSKA (reference sequence). This CDR3 is CSALLSGGRSYEQYF. The CDR3 DNA follows: TGCAGTGCCCTTCTTTCGGGAGGGCGGTCCTACGAGCAGTACTTC.